These 15 T cell receptor beta chains originate from one sample sequenced in a study of shared clonotypes between healthy human individuals. Here immunoSEQ multiplex PCR was the method, and the copy in TCRdb shows in-frame clones only, minus some. The data show 2 million to 2.5 million clones, approximately 95% seen once. The sample taken for sequencing was naive CD4+ T cells sorted from blood. Subset specified: CD45RA+ positively selected. The receptors come from a man younger than 35 in good health.

Comment on this clone: This CDR3 is also generated by other DNA sequences in the sample. The chain links TRBV5-1 to TRBJ2-1; TRBD2 matches 7 bases. This CDR3 region has 13 residues. The V segment lost 0 bases and the J segment 6 bases; nucleotides outside the gene matches: 0. Germline assignment: CDR1 SGHRS and CDR2 YFSETQ. The CDR3 reads CASSLAGGNEQFF. The DNA of the CDR3 is TGCGCCAGCAGCTTGGCGGGGGGCAATGAGCAGTTCTTC.

The J gene is TRBJ2-1, the V gene TRBV11-3; 14 nucleotides line up with TRBD2. This CDR3 spans 16 amino acids. CDR1 is SGHNT and CDR2 is YENEEA in the germline V gene. Trimming took 6 bases from V and 8 from J; bases not matched to a gene: 9. CDR3 protein: CASSLTSGRAKYEQFF. The DNA for the CDR3 is TGTGCCAGCAGTTTGACTAGCGGGAGGGCCAAATATGAGCAGTTCTTC.

This chain connects TRBV15 to TRBJ1-2, with TRBD1 identical over 9 bases. The CDR3 extends over 16 amino acids. Germline CDR1 LNHNV, CDR2 YYDKDF (reference sequence). J was trimmed by 6 bases and V by 4 bases; bases with no gene match: 12. CDR3 loop: CATSTQRGQGLNGYTF. The CDR3 DNA follows: TGTGCCACCAGCACTCAAAGGGGACAGGGTTTAAATGGCTACACCTTC.

This clone was picked up one time. This sample includes further DNA sequences coding for the same CDR3. This chain links TRBV11-3 with TRBJ2-5; D gene uncertain. Looked up from germline, CDR1 is SGHNT and CDR2 is YENEEA. The CDR3 is 11 amino acids. V lost 6 bases to trimming and J lost 5 bases, with 7 bases between them. The CDR3: CASSNGETQYF. The CDR3 nucleotides read TGTGCCAGCAGTAATGGGGAGACCCAGTACTTC.

The chain is built from TRBV6-5 and TRBJ1-3; maybe TRBD1 (5 bases). The CDR3 runs 14 residues. Trimming removed 6 bases at V and 3 bases at J, with 12 bases between. CDR1 is MNHEY, CDR2 SVGAGI, per germline. The DNA for the CDR3 is TGTGCCAGCAGGACAGTAGGTAGTGGAAACACCATATATTTT. Its translation is CASRTVGSGNTIYF.

CDR3 DNA sequence: TGTGCCAGCAGTGTCCCCCAGGGGGCTGGTAATTCACCCCTCCACTTT. Translated, it gives CASSVPQGAGNSPLHF. V and J are TRBV25-1 and TRBJ1-6, with 8 bases fitting TRBD1. The CDR3 runs to 16 residues. Germline values: CDR1 MGHDK, CDR2 SYGVNS. Trimming took 4 bases from V and 6 from J; bases not matched to a gene: 8.

The chain couples TRBV7-9 to TRBJ2-1, with TRBD1 identical over 12 bases. Germline-derived CDR1 and CDR2 are SEHNR and FQNEAQ (reference sequence). V was pared by 5 bases and J by 8 bases, with 7 bases of the junction left unmatched. The CDR3 consists of 15 residues. The CDR3 spells CASSPPGQGAYEQFF. The CDR3 DNA reads TGTGCCAGCAGCCCCCCGGGACAGGGGGCCTATGAGCAGTTCTTC.

V gene TRBV7-6 combines with J gene TRBJ2-2; TRBD1 might be the D (5 bases). V was cut by 2 bases and J by 5 bases, with 12 bases left in between. This CDR3 is built from 15 residues. Looked up from germline, CDR1 is SGHVS and CDR2 is FNYEAQ. The chain's CDR3 is CASSLISRVTGELFF. The CDR3 DNA sequence: TGTGCCAGCAGCTTAATCTCCAGGGTGACCGGGGAGCTGTTTTTT.

The chain is built from TRBV28 and TRBJ2-2; TRBD2 is a possible D gene (5 bases). This CDR3 region has 15 residues. Per germline, CDR1 MDHEN and CDR2 SYDVKM. The ends were cut back, 5 bases at V and 6 bases at J, with 16 bases in the middle. The CDR3 sequence is CASSRTWATAGELFF. In nucleotides, the CDR3 is TGTGCCAGCAGTCGGACTTGGGCAACAGCCGGGGAGCTGTTTTTT.

Points on this clone: Other DNA sequences in the same sample also yield this CDR3. The chain has TRBV18 and TRBJ2-1; no clear D gene. Per the germline V gene, CDR1 is KGHSH and CDR2 is LQKENI. This CDR3 is 12 amino acids long. V lost 3 bases to trimming and J lost 7 bases, with 7 bases between them. CDR3 residues: CASSPLGNEQFF. In DNA form, the CDR3 reads TGTGCCAGCTCACCCCTCGGGAATGAGCAGTTCTTC.

V usage is TRBV30 and J usage is TRBJ1-5, with D unclear. Looked up from germline, CDR1 is GTSNPN and CDR2 is SVGIG (reference sequence). The CDR3 loop spans 15 amino acids. Trimming pared 1 base from V and 0 bases from J, leaving 10 bases between. The DNA of the CDR3 is TGTGCCTGGAGTGCGCGCCGGAATAGCAATCAGCCCCAGCATTTT. This sequence encodes CAWSARRNSNQPQHF.

The genes are TRBV18 and TRBJ2-3, with a weak D call TRBD2 (6 bases). The CDR3 spans 16 residues. Per the germline V gene, CDR1 is KGHSH and CDR2 is LQKENI. Trimming removed 2 bases at V and 10 bases at J, with 22 bases between. The CDR3 sequence: CASSPIAGRLGPPQYF. DNA for the CDR3: TGTGCCAGCTCACCAATCGCTGGGCGACTAGGGCCTCCGCAGTATTTT.

This clone was recorded once. The chain combines TRBV4-3 with TRBJ2-1; TRBD2 matches 12 bases. The CDR3 is made up of 15 amino acids. CDR1 is LGHNA and CDR2 is YSLEER in the germline V gene. V was pared by 5 bases and J by 8 bases, with 7 bases of the junction left unmatched. For the CDR3, the DNA is TGCGCCAGCAGCAGGCGACTAGCGGGAGAGGATGAGCAGTTCTTC. This sequence encodes CASSRRLAGEDEQFF.

The rearrangement uses TRBV30 and TRBJ2-7; either TRBD1 or TRBD2 may supply D (5 bases each). The CDR3 sequence is 14 residues long. The germline CDR1 and CDR2 sequences are GTSNPN and SVGIG (reference sequence). The V end lost 0 bases, the J end lost 4 bases, and 13 bases lay between the germline ends. The CDR3 DNA is TGTGCCTGGAGTGTACCCGGGGCCGGATACGAGCAGTACTTC. Its protein product is CAWSVPGAGYEQYF. Supplemented by reference TRBV30 and TRBJ2-7, the full variable domain reads SQTIHQWPATLVQPVGSPLSLECTVEGTSNPNLYWYRQAAGRGLQLLFYSVGIGQISSEVPQNLSASRPQDRQFILSSKKLLLSDSGFYLCAWSVPGAGYEQYFGPGTRLTVT.

There are a few counts of this clone. The V and J genes are TRBV27 and TRBJ1-1; 8 bases line up with TRBD1. This CDR3 comprises 13 residues. From germline, CDR1 is MNHEY and CDR2 SMNVEV (reference sequence). Unmatched junction bases numbered 6, after V lost 7 bases and J lost 5 bases. The CDR3 is CASTQDRGTEAFF. In DNA, the CDR3 is TGTGCCAGCACCCAAGACAGGGGAACTGAAGCTTTCTTT.